These 14 T cell receptor beta chains were all obtained from the same sample, sequenced in a study of T cells and Merkel cell carcinoma outcomes. Libraries were prepared by immunoSEQ multiplex PCR; TCRdb keeps only in-frame clonotypes and omits some of them. The top ten clones hold just over 1.4% of a sample with over 1,500 clones, roughly 93% of them seen once. The sequenced sample consisted of tumor tissue from Merkel cell carcinoma. The receptors were sampled from a human donor with Merkel cell carcinoma.

Written as DNA, the CDR3 is TGTGCCAGCAGCTTAGCCCATCCAGGGGGCGGCTACGAGCAGTACTTC. This gives the protein CASSLAHPGGGYEQYF. The chain joins TRBV7-9 to TRBJ2-7; 8 positions match TRBD1. The CDR3 is made up of 16 amino acids. J gave up 3 bases and V 0 bases, and 7 bases lay outside the gene matches. Germline values: CDR1 SEHNR, CDR2 FQNEAQ (reference sequence).

V and J are TRBV7-3 and TRBJ1-1, with D unclear. V was pared by 1 base and J by 5 bases, with 11 bases between. Germline lookup yields CDR1 SGHTA and CDR2 FQGTGA. The CDR3 spans 14 residues. The CDR3: CASSLMGRNTEAFF. CDR3 sequence (DNA): TGTGCCAGCAGCTTAATGGGAAGAAATACTGAAGCTTTCTTT.

The genes are TRBV30 and TRBJ1-5; the D is unclear. Trimming removed 0 bases from V and 6 bases from J, with 12 bases in between. Looked up from germline, CDR1 is GTSNPN and CDR2 is SVGIG (reference sequence). CDR3 length: 14 residues. CDR3 in amino acids: CAWSVRGMSQPQHF. DNA for the CDR3: TGTGCCTGGAGTGTTCGGGGAATGTCTCAGCCCCAGCATTTT.

This clone was found a few times. The chain uses TRBV5-1 and TRBJ2-1; 10 bases are a match to TRBD2. Germline V lookup: CDR1 SGHRS, CDR2 YFSETQ. CDR3 length: 19 residues. Trimming cost V 2 bases and J 0 bases; bases outside gene matches: 11. The CDR3 reads CASSFGASGGTSSYNEQFF. CDR3 DNA: TGCGCCAGCAGCTTTGGGGCTAGCGGGGGAACGAGCTCCTACAATGAGCAGTTCTTC.

The chain links TRBV29-1 to TRBJ2-1; D gene uncertain. The V and J ends lost 4 bases and 4 bases respectively, with 8 bases between them. The V gene's germline CDR1 is SQVTM and CDR2 ANQGSEA. The CDR3 contains 12 residues. This CDR3 reads CSVGLGYNEQFF. The CDR3 DNA is TGCAGCGTTGGGCTGGGTTACAATGAGCAGTTCTTC.

Here the CDR3 reads CASSLTAGLGGYEQYF. The CDR3 DNA is TGTGCCAGCAGCTTAACAGCGGGCCTCGGGGGATACGAGCAGTACTTC. This chain uses TRBV7-9 with TRBJ2-7; D is possibly TRBD2 (6 bases). V shed 2 bases and J shed 4 bases, with 18 bases lying between them. This CDR3 spans 16 amino acids. CDR1 and CDR2 (germline): SEHNR, FQNEAQ (reference sequence).

The chain couples TRBV29-1 to TRBJ1-1; no clear D. This CDR3 has 12 amino acids. Germline values: CDR1 SQVTM, CDR2 ANQGSEA. The V end was cut by 7 bases, the J end by 1 base, with 10 bases between. The CDR3 loop is CSGRLENTEAFF. The CDR3 DNA sequence: TGCAGCGGCCGACTGGAGAACACTGAAGCTTTCTTT.

This clone has only one observation. This chain connects TRBV4-3 to TRBJ2-3; the D gene is possibly TRBD2 (6 bases). This CDR3 contains 18 residues. Germline V gene data show CDR1 as LGHNA and CDR2 as YSLEER. The V gene lost 0 bases and the J gene lost 2 bases, with 18 bases spanning the gap. CDR3 sequence reads: CASSQDKRVALITDTQYF. The CDR3 DNA sequence: TGCGCCAGCAGCCAAGATAAGCGGGTAGCGCTAATCACAGATACGCAGTATTTT.

CDR3 coding DNA: TGTGCCAGCAGCTCCCTAAGACAGGGGGGCTTGAACACTGAAGCTTTCTTT. Its translation: CASSSLRQGGLNTEAFF. The rearrangement links TRBV7-9 to TRBJ1-1; 9 nucleotides align to TRBD1. Germline V gene lookup returns CDR1 SEHNR and CDR2 FQNEAQ (reference sequence). The CDR3 consists of 17 residues. V dropped 4 bases and J dropped 0; count of bases not matched to a gene: 9.

V gene TRBV7-9 combines with J gene TRBJ1-1, with D possibly TRBD1 on 5 matching bases. Germline assignment: CDR1 SEHNR and CDR2 FQNEAQ (reference sequence). Trimming left V 2 bases short and J 0 bases short, with 10 bases between. The CDR3 consists of 15 residues. The chain's CDR3 is CASSLQGGMNTEAFF. The CDR3, as DNA: TGTGCCAGCAGCTTACAGGGAGGCATGAACACTGAAGCTTTCTTT.

This clone was detected only once. This rearrangement joins TRBV7-9 to TRBJ1-3, with TRBD1 as a possible D gene (6 bases). Trimming pared 5 bases from V and 0 bases from J, leaving 20 bases between. From germline, CDR1 is SEHNR and CDR2 FQNEAQ (reference sequence). CDR3 length equals 18 residues. The CDR3 DNA reads TGTGCCAGCAGCCCCACCATGGGGGCCAGACACTCTGGAAACACCATATATTTT. Translated: CASSPTMGARHSGNTIYF.

The count of this clone is one. The chain has TRBV10-3 and TRBJ2-1, with D unclear. This CDR3 contains 12 residues. The V end lost 2 bases, the J end lost 3 bases, and 2 bases lay between the germline ends. Germline assignment: CDR1 ENHRY and CDR2 SYGVKD. DNA for the CDR3: TGTGCCATCAGTGAGGGCTACAATGAGCAGTTCTTC. It translates to CAISEGYNEQFF.

This clone was seen more than once but under ten times. This chain connects TRBV27 to TRBJ1-5, with D unclear. The V gene's germline CDR1 is MNHEY and CDR2 SMNVEV (reference sequence). The CDR3 consists of 13 residues. Trimming pared 6 bases from V and 2 bases from J, leaving 8 bases between. The CDR3 is CASSVIGNQPQHF. CDR3 DNA sequence: TGTGCCAGCAGCGTAATTGGCAATCAGCCCCAGCATTTT.

The chain employs TRBV28 and TRBJ1-2, with TRBD1 identical over 7 bases. V shed 8 bases, J shed 8 bases, and the junction held 20 bases outside the gene matches. Germline CDR1 reads MDHEN; CDR2 reads SYDVKM. CDR3 length: 16 residues. CDR3 in DNA: TGTGCCAGCCAGTACTTTTCTACAGGGGCCTCAGGGGGCTACACCTTC. Protein sequence: CASQYFSTGASGGYTF.